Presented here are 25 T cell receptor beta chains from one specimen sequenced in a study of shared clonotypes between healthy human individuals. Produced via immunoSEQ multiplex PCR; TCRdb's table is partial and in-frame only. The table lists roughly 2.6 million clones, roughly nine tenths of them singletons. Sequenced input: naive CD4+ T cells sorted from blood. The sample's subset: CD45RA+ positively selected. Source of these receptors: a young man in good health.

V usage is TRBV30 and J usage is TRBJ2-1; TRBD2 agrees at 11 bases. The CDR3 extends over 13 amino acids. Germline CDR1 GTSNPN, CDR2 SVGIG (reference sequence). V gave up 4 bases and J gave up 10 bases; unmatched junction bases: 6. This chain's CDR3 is CAWNRLAGNEQFF. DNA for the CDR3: TGTGCCTGGAATAGACTAGCGGGAAACGAGCAGTTCTTC.

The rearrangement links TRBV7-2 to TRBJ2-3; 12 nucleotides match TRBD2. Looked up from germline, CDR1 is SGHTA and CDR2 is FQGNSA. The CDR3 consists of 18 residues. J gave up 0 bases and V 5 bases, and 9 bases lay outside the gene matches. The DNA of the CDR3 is TGTGCCAGCAGCCTCTGGACTAGCGGGATGGGGAGCACAGATACGCAGTATTTT. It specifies CASSLWTSGMGSTDTQYF.

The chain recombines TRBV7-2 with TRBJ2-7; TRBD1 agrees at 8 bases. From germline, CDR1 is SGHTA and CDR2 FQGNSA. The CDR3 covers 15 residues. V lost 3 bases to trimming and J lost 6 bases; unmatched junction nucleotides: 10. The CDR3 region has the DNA TGTGCCAGCAGCTTCAGCCGACAGGGGATGGGCGAGCAGTACTTC. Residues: CASSFSRQGMGEQYF.

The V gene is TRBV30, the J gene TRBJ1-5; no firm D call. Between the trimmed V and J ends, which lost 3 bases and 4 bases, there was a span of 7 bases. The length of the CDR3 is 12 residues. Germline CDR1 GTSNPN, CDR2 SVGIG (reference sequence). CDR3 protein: CAWRGLNQPQHF. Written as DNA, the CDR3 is TGTGCCTGGAGGGGTTTGAATCAGCCCCAGCATTTT.

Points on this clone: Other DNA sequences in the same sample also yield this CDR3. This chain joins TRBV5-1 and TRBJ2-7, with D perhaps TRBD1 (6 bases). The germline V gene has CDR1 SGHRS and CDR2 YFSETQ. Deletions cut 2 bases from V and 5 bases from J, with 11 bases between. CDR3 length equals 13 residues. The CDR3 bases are TGCGCCAGCAGCTTATTACAGGGAAACGAGCAGTACTTC. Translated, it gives CASSLLQGNEQYF.

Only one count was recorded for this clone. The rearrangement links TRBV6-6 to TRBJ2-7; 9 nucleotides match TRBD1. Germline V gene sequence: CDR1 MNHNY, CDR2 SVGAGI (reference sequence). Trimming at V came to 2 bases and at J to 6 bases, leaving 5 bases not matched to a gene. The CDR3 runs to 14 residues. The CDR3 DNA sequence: TGTGCCAGCAGTTACCGGGACAGGGCGTCCGAGCAGTACTTC. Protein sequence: CASSYRDRASEQYF.

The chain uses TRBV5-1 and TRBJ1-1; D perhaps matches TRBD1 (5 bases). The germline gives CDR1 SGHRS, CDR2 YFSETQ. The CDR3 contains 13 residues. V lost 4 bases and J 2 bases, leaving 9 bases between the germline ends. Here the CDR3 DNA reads TGCGCCAGCAGCGGGGGGTTTAACACTGAAGCTTTCTTT. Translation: CASSGGFNTEAFF.

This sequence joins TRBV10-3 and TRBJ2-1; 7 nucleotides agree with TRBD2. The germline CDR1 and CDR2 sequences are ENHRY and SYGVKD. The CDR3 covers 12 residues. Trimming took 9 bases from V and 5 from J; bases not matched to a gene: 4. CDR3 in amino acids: CAIAGNDNEQFF. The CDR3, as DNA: TGTGCCATAGCGGGGAACGACAATGAGCAGTTCTTC.

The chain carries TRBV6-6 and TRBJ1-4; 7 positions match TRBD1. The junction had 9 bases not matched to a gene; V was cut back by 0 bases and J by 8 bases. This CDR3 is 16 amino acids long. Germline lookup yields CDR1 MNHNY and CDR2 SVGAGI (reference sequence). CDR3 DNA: TGTGCCAGCAGTTACTCGGGACAGCTTGGGGCGGAAAAACTGTTTTTT. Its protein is CASSYSGQLGAEKLFF.

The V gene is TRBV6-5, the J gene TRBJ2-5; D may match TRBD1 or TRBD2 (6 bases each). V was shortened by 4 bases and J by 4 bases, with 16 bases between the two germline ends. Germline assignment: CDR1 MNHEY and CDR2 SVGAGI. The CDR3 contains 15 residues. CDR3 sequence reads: CASSFGGLGGETQYF. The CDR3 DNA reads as TGTGCCAGCAGTTTTGGGGGGCTCGGAGGAGAGACCCAGTACTTC.

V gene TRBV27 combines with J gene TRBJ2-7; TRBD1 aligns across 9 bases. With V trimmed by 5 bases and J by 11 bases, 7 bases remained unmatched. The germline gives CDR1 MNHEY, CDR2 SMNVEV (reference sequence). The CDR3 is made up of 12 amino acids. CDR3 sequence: CASSPTGGSKYF. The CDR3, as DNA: TGTGCCAGCAGTCCGACAGGGGGAAGTAAGTACTTC.

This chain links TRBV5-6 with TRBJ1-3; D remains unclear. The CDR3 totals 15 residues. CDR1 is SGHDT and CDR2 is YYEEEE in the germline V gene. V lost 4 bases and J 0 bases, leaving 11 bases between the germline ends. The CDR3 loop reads CASSVQRNSGNTIYF. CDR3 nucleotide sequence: TGTGCCAGCAGCGTCCAGCGAAACTCTGGAAACACCATATATTTT.

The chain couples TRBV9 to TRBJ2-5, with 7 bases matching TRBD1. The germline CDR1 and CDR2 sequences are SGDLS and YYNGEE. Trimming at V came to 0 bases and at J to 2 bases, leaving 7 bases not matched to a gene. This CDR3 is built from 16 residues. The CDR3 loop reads CASSVGTGAIQETQYF. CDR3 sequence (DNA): TGTGCCAGCAGCGTAGGTACAGGGGCCATACAAGAGACCCAGTACTTC.

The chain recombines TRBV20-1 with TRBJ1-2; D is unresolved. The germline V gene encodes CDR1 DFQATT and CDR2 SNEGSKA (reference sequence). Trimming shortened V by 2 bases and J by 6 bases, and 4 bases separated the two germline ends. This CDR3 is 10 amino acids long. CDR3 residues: CSARINGYTF. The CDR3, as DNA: TGCAGTGCTAGAATTAATGGCTACACCTTC.

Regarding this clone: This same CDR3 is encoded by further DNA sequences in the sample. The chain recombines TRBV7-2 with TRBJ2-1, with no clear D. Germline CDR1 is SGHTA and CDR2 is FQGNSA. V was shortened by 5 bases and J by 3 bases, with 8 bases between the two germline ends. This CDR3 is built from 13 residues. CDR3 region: CASSPVGYNEQFF. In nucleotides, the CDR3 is TGTGCCAGCAGCCCAGTCGGCTACAATGAGCAGTTCTTC.

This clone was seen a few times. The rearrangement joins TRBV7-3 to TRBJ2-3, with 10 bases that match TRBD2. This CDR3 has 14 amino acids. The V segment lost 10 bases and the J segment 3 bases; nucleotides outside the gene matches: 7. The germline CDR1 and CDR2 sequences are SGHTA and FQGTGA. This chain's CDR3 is CATGEGLATDTQYF. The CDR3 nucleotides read TGTGCCACCGGGGAGGGACTAGCGACAGATACGCAGTATTTT.

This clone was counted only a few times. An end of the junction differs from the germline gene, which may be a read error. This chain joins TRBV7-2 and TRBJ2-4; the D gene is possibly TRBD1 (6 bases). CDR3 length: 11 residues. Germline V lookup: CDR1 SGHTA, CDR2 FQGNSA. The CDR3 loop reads CASSSGVALDF. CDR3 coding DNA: TGTGCCAGCAGTTCAGGGGTCGCCCTGGACTTC.

CDR3: CAWNRRDAVNTEAFF. The DNA of the CDR3 is TGTGCCTGGAACCGCCGGGACGCAGTCAACACTGAAGCTTTCTTT. The rearrangement joins TRBV30 to TRBJ1-1; maybe TRBD1 (5 bases). Germline V gene data show CDR1 as GTSNPN and CDR2 as SVGIG (reference sequence). The CDR3 is made up of 15 amino acids. The V gene lost 4 bases and the J gene lost 2 bases, with 17 bases spanning the gap.

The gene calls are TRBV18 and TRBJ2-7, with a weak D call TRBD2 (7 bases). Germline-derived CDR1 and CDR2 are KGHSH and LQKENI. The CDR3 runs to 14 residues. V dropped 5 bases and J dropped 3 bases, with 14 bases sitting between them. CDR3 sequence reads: CASSGGGAYYEQYF. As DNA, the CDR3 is TGTGCCAGCTCAGGAGGGGGGGCTTACTACGAGCAGTACTTC.

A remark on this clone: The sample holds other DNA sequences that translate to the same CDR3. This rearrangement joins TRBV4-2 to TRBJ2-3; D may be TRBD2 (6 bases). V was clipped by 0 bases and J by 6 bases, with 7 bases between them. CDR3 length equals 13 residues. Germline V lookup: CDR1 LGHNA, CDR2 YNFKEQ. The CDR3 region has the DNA TGTGCCAGCAGCCAAGACCGGGGGGATACGCAGTATTTT. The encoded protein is CASSQDRGDTQYF.

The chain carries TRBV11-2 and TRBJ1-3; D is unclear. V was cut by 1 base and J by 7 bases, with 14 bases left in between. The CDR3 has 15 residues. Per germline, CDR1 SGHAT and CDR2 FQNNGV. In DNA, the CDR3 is TGTGCCAGCAGCTTAGTCGGCGCATTACCTAACACCATATATTTT. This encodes CASSLVGALPNTIYF.

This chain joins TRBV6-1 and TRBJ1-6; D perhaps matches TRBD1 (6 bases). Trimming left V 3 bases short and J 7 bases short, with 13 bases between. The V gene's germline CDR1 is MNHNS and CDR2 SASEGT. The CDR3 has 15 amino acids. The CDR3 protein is CASSDLGGGNSPLHF. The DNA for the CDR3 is TGTGCCAGCAGTGACTTAGGGGGGGGGAATTCACCCCTCCACTTT.

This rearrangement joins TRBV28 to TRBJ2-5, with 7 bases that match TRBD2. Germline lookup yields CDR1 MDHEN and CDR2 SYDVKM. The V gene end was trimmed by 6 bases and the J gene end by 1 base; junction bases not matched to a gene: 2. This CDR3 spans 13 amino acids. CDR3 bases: TGTGCCAGCAGGGGAGGGCTCCAAGAGACCCAGTACTTC. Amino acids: CASRGGLQETQYF.

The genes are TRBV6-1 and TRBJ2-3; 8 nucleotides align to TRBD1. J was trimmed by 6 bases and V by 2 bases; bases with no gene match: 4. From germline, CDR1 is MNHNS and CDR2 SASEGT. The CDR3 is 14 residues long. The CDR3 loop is CASSEQGAEDTQYF. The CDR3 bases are TGTGCCAGCAGTGAACAGGGGGCCGAGGATACGCAGTATTTT.

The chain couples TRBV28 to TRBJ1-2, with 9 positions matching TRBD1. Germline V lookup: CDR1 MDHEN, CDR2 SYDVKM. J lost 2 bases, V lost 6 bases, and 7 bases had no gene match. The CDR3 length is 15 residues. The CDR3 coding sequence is TGTGCCAGCAGCTCCGAGGGGACAGGGAACTATGGCTACACCTTC. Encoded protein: CASSSEGTGNYGYTF.